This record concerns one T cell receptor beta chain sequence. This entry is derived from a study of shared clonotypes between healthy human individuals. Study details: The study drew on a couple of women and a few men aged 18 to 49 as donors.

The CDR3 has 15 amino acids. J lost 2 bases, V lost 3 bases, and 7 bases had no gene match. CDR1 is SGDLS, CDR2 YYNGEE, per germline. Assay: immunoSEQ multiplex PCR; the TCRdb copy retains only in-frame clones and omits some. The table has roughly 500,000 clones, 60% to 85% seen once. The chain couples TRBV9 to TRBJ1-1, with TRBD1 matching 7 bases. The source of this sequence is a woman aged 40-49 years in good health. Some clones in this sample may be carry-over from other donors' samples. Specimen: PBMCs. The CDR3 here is CASSADGQANTEAFF. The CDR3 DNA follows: TGTGCCAGCAGCGCAGACGGACAGGCCAACACTGAAGCTTTCTTT.